These 14 T cell receptor beta chains originate from one sample sequenced in a study of blood T cell repertoires in COVID-19. Data came from immunoSEQ multiplex PCR; TCRdb stores just in-frame clones and leaves some out. The table includes roughly 260,000 clones, about 90% detected once. The source material was peripheral blood. The receptors here all came from a woman between 45 and 65 years old with acute or convalescent COVID-19.

CDR3 amino acids: CASSTGVDGYTF. Here the CDR3 DNA reads TGCGCCAGCAGTACCGGGGTTGACGGCTACACCTTC. This rearrangement joins TRBV5-1 to TRBJ1-2; D uncertain. The germline V gene encodes CDR1 SGHRS and CDR2 YFSETQ. The V end lost 5 bases, the J end lost 8 bases, and 13 bases lay between the germline ends. This CDR3 has 12 amino acids.

The chain employs TRBV21-1 and TRBJ2-6; the listed D gene, TRBD2, was not tested against the DNA. TRBV21-1 is a pseudogene. The CDR3 loop spans 23 amino acids. In DNA, the CDR3 is TGTGCCAGCAGCAAAGGGGCGGTGACACGACTAATAAGCCAGATCTCTGGGGCCAACGTCCTGACTTTC. This gives the protein CASSKGAVTRLISQISGANVLTF.

The genes are TRBV6-5 and TRBJ1-5; D perhaps matches TRBD1 (5 bases). Germline V gene sequence: CDR1 MNHEY, CDR2 SVGAGI. With 8 bases removed from V and 4 bases from J, the gap between germline ends came to 15 bases. The CDR3 covers 14 residues. The CDR3 region has the DNA TGTGCCAGCGTATCTGGGGCCGCGAATCAGCCCCAGCATTTT. Its protein is CASVSGAANQPQHF.

The gene calls are TRBV27 and TRBJ2-2; D might be TRBD2 (6 bases). Germline V gives CDR1 MNHEY, CDR2 SMNVEV (reference sequence). The V gene lost 6 bases and the J gene lost 2 bases, with 19 bases spanning the gap. The CDR3 extends over 17 amino acids. CDR3 region: CASSSPEVAVNTGELFF. The CDR3 DNA reads as TGTGCCAGCAGCTCCCCCGAGGTAGCGGTTAACACCGGGGAGCTGTTTTTT.

The chain uses TRBV7-8 and TRBJ2-7, with D perhaps matching TRBD2 (6 bases). Germline lookup yields CDR1 SGHVS and CDR2 FQNEAQ. This CDR3 contains 14 residues. Trimming stripped 1 base from V and 1 base from J, with 8 bases between. The CDR3 region has the DNA TGTGCCAGCAGCTTAGTGGGGGGTTCCTACGAGCAGTACTTC. It yields the protein CASSLVGGSYEQYF. The variable domain in full, with the rest retrieved from reference TRBV7-8 and TRBJ2-7, is GAGVSQSPRYKVAKRGQDVALRCDPISGHVSLFWYQQALGQGPEFLTYFQNEAQLDKSGLPSDRFFAERPEGSVSTLKIQRTQQEDSAVYLCASSLVGGSYEQYFGPGTRLTVT.

V is TRBV7-3 and J is TRBJ2-7; 9 bases map to TRBD1. Germline lookup yields CDR1 SGHTA and CDR2 FQGTGA. The trim removed 4 bases at V and 6 bases at J, leaving 4 bases unmatched. The CDR3 is made up of 13 amino acids. The CDR3 coding sequence is TGTGCCAGCAGCTCCGGGACAGGGACCGAGCAGTACTTC. It specifies CASSSGTGTEQYF.

Only one count was recorded for this clone. The V gene is TRBV5-8, the J gene TRBJ1-5, with a weak D call TRBD1 (5 bases). V was trimmed by 4 bases and J by 0 bases, leaving 11 bases between them. CDR1 SGHTS and CDR2 YDEGEE come from the germline V gene. CDR3 length: 15 amino acids. The CDR3 nucleotides read TGTGCCAGCAGCGGGGGGGTCTATAGCAATCAGCCCCAGCATTTT. Its translation is CASSGGVYSNQPQHF.

This clone was detected a few times. The gene calls are TRBV11-2 and TRBJ2-5; 9 bases are a match to TRBD2. V lost 2 bases, J lost 3 bases, and 7 bases stayed unmatched. The CDR3 runs to 16 residues. Germline V CDR1 and CDR2: SGHAT, FQNNGV. The CDR3 nucleotides read TGTGCCAGCAGCTTATTGGGCGGGAGGGGCAAAGAGACCCAGTACTTC. Protein product: CASSLLGGRGKETQYF.

The V gene is TRBV5-6, the J gene TRBJ2-7, with 10 bases aligning to TRBD2. The CDR3 totals 19 residues. The V and J ends lost 3 bases and 1 base, in that order; junction bases with no gene match: 16. Germline V CDR1 and CDR2: SGHDT, YYEEEE. The CDR3 bases are TGTGCCAGCAGCTCCTCGCTGGCTAGCGGGAGAGAGAGGTCCTACGAGCAGTACTTC. It is translated as CASSSSLASGRERSYEQYF.

The chain carries TRBV7-9 and TRBJ2-1; D is possibly TRBD1 (6 bases). The CDR3 sequence is 16 residues long. The germline V gene has CDR1 SEHNR and CDR2 FQNEAQ (reference sequence). V was cut by 6 bases and J by 6 bases, with 21 bases left in between. The CDR3 region is CASSRYWAKGGNEQFF. The CDR3 DNA follows: TGTGCCAGCAGTCGTTATTGGGCAAAAGGGGGCAATGAGCAGTTCTTC.

The chain uses TRBV28 and TRBJ2-1; 7 nucleotides align to TRBD2. The germline V gene encodes CDR1 MDHEN and CDR2 SYDVKM. The CDR3 covers 17 residues. Unmatched junction bases numbered 12, after V lost 0 bases and J lost 7 bases. In nucleotides, the CDR3 is TGTGCCAGCAGTTTATGGACCCGCGGGAGACGGATAAATGAGCAGTTCTTC. Encoded protein: CASSLWTRGRRINEQFF.

This chain joins TRBV19 and TRBJ1-5; tentatively, D is TRBD1 (6 bases). V shed 5 bases and J shed 5 bases, with 16 bases lying between them. Germline values: CDR1 LNHDA, CDR2 SQIVND (reference sequence). This CDR3 spans 15 amino acids. DNA for the CDR3: TGTGCCAGTAGTCCCGGCAGGGGCCACCATCAGCCCCAGCATTTT. It specifies CASSPGRGHHQPQHF.

The genes are TRBV9 and TRBJ2-3; D may be TRBD1 (5 bases). This CDR3 has 15 residues. Trimming removed 4 bases from V and 1 base from J, with 13 bases in between. CDR1 is SGDLS, CDR2 YYNGEE, per germline. The CDR3 loop reads CASSPQGVRTDTQYF. CDR3 coding DNA: TGTGCCAGCAGCCCCCAAGGGGTTCGCACAGATACGCAGTATTTT.

The chain uses TRBV24-1 and TRBJ1-2, with D possibly being TRBD1 (6 bases). The CDR3 consists of 12 residues. Germline V gives CDR1 KGHDR, CDR2 SFDVKD. V lost 6 bases and J 8 bases, leaving 12 bases between the germline ends. The CDR3 protein is CATSRRGYGYTF. In nucleotides, the CDR3 is TGTGCCACCAGTAGAAGGGGGTACGGCTACACCTTC.